Listed below are T cell receptor beta chains from one sample, sequenced in a study of blood T cell repertoires in COVID-19. The data were produced by immunoSEQ multiplex PCR, yet TCRdb's version contains in-frame clones alone and is incomplete. The data hold roughly 200,000 clones, with about four fifths observed a single time. Sequencing was carried out using peripheral blood. Source of these receptors: a man aged 40-55 years with active or convalescent COVID-19. The CDR3 runs from the conserved cysteine through the conserved F or W. A D gene is named only where the DNA matches it firmly. For some rows the clone size is stated as once, few or many, or as a class when expanded; others skip it.

14	-	TRBV4-1	TRBJ2-7	TRBD2	CASSGGSGGDEQYF	TGCGCCAGCAGCGGGGGCAGCGGGGGAGACGAGCAGTACTTC
13	-	TRBV12-3/TRBV12-4	TRBJ2-1	-	CASNGVGGNEQFF	TGTGCCAGCAATGGAGTTGGTGGGAATGAGCAGTTCTTC
16	few	TRBV7-9	TRBJ2-3	TRBD2	CASSLTSGRATDTQYF	TGTGCCAGCAGCTTGACTAGCGGGAGGGCCACAGATACGCAGTATTTT
17	-	TRBV3-1/TRBV3-2	TRBJ2-1	TRBD2	CASSQDDIAGGLWRQFF	TGTGCCAGCAGCCAAGATGATATAGCGGGGGGGCTCTGGCGGCAGTTCTTC
14	few	TRBV19	TRBJ2-5	-	CASSTGSVQETQYF	TGTGCCAGTAGTACCGGGTCAGTTCAAGAGACCCAGTACTTC
14	-	TRBV10-3	TRBJ2-5	TRBD1	CAISERDSQETQYF	TGTGCCATCAGTGAACGGGACAGCCAAGAGACCCAGTACTTC
13	few	TRBV24-1	TRBJ1-2	-	CATGDTNNYGYTF	TGTGCCACCGGGGACACTAATAACTATGGCTACACCTTC
16	-	TRBV6-2/TRBV6-3	TRBJ1-2	-	CASSYPVSGSNYGYTF	TGTGCCAGCAGTTACCCGGTATCAGGTTCTAACTATGGCTACACCTTC
15	once	TRBV2	TRBJ1-4	-	CASSDHRTTNEKLFF	TGTGCCAGCAGTGATCACAGGACAACTAATGAAAAACTGTTTTTT
15	-	TRBV5-1	TRBJ2-2	-	CASSFQQEHTGELFF	TGCGCCAGCAGCTTTCAGCAGGAACACACCGGGGAGCTGTTTTTT
11	-	TRBV19	TRBJ2-7	TRBD1	CASGTGYEQYF	TGTGCCAGCGGGACAGGGTACGAGCAGTACTTC
16	once	TRBV5-1	TRBJ2-3	TRBD1	CASSPDRGMSADTQYF	TGCGCCAGCAGCCCGGACAGGGGGATGAGTGCAGATACGCAGTATTTT
12	-	TRBV21-1	TRBJ1-5	-	CASSKQGRTDLF	TGTGCCAGCAGCAAACAGGGGCGGACGGACCTATTT
15	-	TRBV5-4	TRBJ2-1	-	CASSHGGLGGNEQFF	TGTGCCAGCAGCCACGGGGGGCTAGGGGGCAATGAGCAGTTCTTC